This T cell receptor (beta chain) came from a study of T cells after yellow fever vaccination. This clonotype was seen more than once but under ten times. TCRdb processed the 5' RACE reads anew with MiXCR; each CDR3 protein has one entry. Here the sample spans about 74,000 distinct CDR3 sequences, approximately 6.5% being singletons. This sample comprised CD8+ T cells sorted from PBMCs, obtained roughly 5 days after the first yellow fever vaccination. The origin of this receptor is a man aged 18 to 30 who received the YFV17D yellow fever vaccine.

As DNA, the CDR3 is TGCGCCAGCAGCTTGGGAGGGGCCGGGGAGCAGTACTTC. Protein sequence: CASSLGGAGEQYF. This rearrangement joins TRBV5-1 to TRBJ2-7; either TRBD1 or TRBD2 may supply D (5 bases each). The CDR3 length is 13 residues. Trimming took off 0 bases at V and 7 bases at J, with 11 bases between the two ends. From germline, CDR1 is SGHRS and CDR2 YFSETQ.